A selection of T cell receptor beta chains follows, all from one sample in a study of T cell repertoires in cytomegalovirus infection. No antigen has been identified for these receptors. TCRdb analysed the reads with MiXCR anew, one entry per CDR3 protein. Among approximately 730,000 distinct CDR3 sequences, about 29% were seen once, and the ten largest hold 13%. This specimen consisted of cultured CD8+ T cells from PBMCs, obtained from culture after CMV antigen stimulation. The receptors here all came from a human donor in good health (CMV status not recorded). Some clones in this sample may be carry-over from other donors' samples. Each CDR3 is given with its conserved first and last residue. A D gene is named only where the DNA matches it firmly. A row's size may be missing; if present it is once, few, many or a size class.

size | J | D | V | DNA | CDR3
few | TRBJ2-3 | TRBD1 | TRBV7-6 | TGTGCCAGCAGCTCTGGACAGGTCACAGATACGCAGTATTTT | CASSSGQVTDTQYF
few | TRBJ2-7 | NA | TRBV3-1 | TGTGCCAGCAGCCAAGTCCCATCTAGCTCCTACGAGCAGTACTTC | CASSQVPSSSYEQYF
few | TRBJ1-1 | NA | TRBV5-4 | TGTGCCAGCAGCGTAGCGGCACGGGGGACTGAAGCTTTCTTT | CASSVAARGTEAFF
few | TRBJ2-2 | TRBD2 | TRBV20-1 | TGCAGTGCTAGAACTAGCGGGTCGCCGAACACCGGGGAGCTGTTTTTT | CSARTSGSPNTGELFF
NA | TRBJ2-3 | TRBD2 | TRBV4-2 | TGTGCCAGCAGCCAAGATGAAGCGGGGGTGGAAGATACGCAGTATTTT | CASSQDEAGVEDTQYF
many | TRBJ1-5 | NA | TRBV6-6 | TGTGCCAGCAACGGGCGAGGAAGCAATCAGCCCCAGCATTTT | CASNGRGSNQPQHF
NA | TRBJ2-7 | TRBD2 | TRBV12-3/TRBV12-4 | TGTGCCACCCCCCCTCTAGCGGGAGGGAGCTCCTACGAGCAGTACTTC | CATPPLAGGSSYEQYF
NA | TRBJ1-5 | NA | TRBV28 | TGTGCCAGCAGTTTCATACCAGGGGGCAATCAGCCCCAGCATTTT | CASSFIPGGNQPQHF
few | TRBJ1-2 | NA | TRBV19 | TGTGCCAGTAGTACTCCGTGGACACGAACTAACTATGGCTACACCTTC | CASSTPWTRTNYGYTF
many | TRBJ2-3 | NA | TRBV7-2 | TGTGCCAGCAGCTCCAGTTGGGGGGCTAGCACAGATACGCAGTATTTT | CASSSSWGASTDTQYF
NA | TRBJ1-6 | NA | TRBV7-6 | TGTGCCAGCAGTCAGGGGCACTCACCCCTCCACTTT | CASSQGHSPLHF
many | TRBJ1-2 | NA | TRBV7-8 | TGTGCCAGCAGTCGAGGGGAGTATGGCTACACCTTC | CASSRGEYGYTF
few | TRBJ2-1 | NA | TRBV6-2/TRBV6-3 | TGTGCCAGCGCCGAAGGGGGGCTATGGGAGCAGTTCTTC | CASAEGGLWEQFF
few | TRBJ1-1 | NA | TRBV7-9 | TGTGCCAGCAGCTCTCACAAGATTGAAGCTTTCTTT | CASSSHKIEAFF
NA | TRBJ1-2 | NA | TRBV20-1 | TGCAGTGCTAGAGATCTCGATGGGGGCTACACCTTC | CSARDLDGGYTF
NA | TRBJ1-2 | TRBD1 | TRBV10-2 | TGCGCCAGCAGAGCGACAGGGTTCTATGGCTACACCTTC | CASRATGFYGYTF
many | TRBJ1-1 | NA | TRBV7-6 | TGTGCCAGCAGCCCCTCTCAGGGTATGAACACTGAAGCTTTCTTT | CASSPSQGMNTEAFF